This record covers a single T cell receptor (beta chain). This entry is derived from a study of OX40 agonist ivuxolimab in advanced cancers. Measured with immunoSEQ multiplex PCR; TCRdb has only the in-frame clones, and not every one. The table lists tens of thousands of clones, 77% of them singletons. The source of this sequence is an adult with an advanced solid tumor such as melanoma, head and neck, liver or kidney cancer. This sample comprised CD4+ or CD8+ T cells sorted from blood, obtained in a trial of the OX40 agonist ivuxolimab.

CDR3 sequence (DNA): TGTGCCAGCGGGACTAGCGGGACGTTAGGAGAGCAGTTCTTC. This sequence encodes CASGTSGTLGEQFF. This rearrangement joins TRBV10-3 to TRBJ2-1; 13 positions agree with TRBD2. The CDR3 runs 14 residues. Germline V gene lookup returns CDR1 ENHRY and CDR2 SYGVKD. After removal of 10 bases from V and 10 bases from J, the junction contained 10 bases not matched to a gene.